This entry concerns a single TCR beta chain. Its antigen is not identified. Generated by immunoSEQ multiplex PCR, the TCRdb table keeps only in-frame clones and is missing some. The sample lists about 2 million clones; approximately 95% were seen once. CDR3 length: 14 amino acids. V was pared by 4 bases and J by 4 bases, with 4 bases of the junction left unmatched. The V gene's germline CDR1 is SGHNT and CDR2 YENEEA. This specimen comes from a study of shared clonotypes between healthy human individuals. General study results and limits: Collection of samples was limited to blood; tissue repertoires likely differ.

Sequences were obtained from naive CD4+ T cells sorted from blood. Specified subset: CD45RA+ positively selected. The receptor's source is a man between 18 and 29 years old in good health. The chain uses TRBV11-3 and TRBJ1-3; 7 positions match TRBD1. CDR3 residues: CASSSTGVGNTIYF. The CDR3 coding sequence is TGTGCCAGCAGCTCAACAGGGGTCGGAAACACCATATATTTT.